The rows below give T cell receptor beta chains drawn from one sample of a study of blood T cells in healthy people across ages. MiXCR was run by TCRdb on the 5' RACE reads, yielding one entry per CDR3 protein. In the table there are hundreds of thousands of distinct CDR3 sequences, about 42% of which are singletons. What was sequenced was blood. Source of these receptors: a man between 60 and 70 years old in good health. Each CDR3 is given without its conserved first and last residue. The D gene is left open where the match is weak.

V gene	D gene	J gene	CDR3 length	CDR3 protein
TRBV12-3/TRBV12-4	.	TRBJ2-3	11	ASSLRGEGTQY
TRBV7-2	TRBD1	TRBJ2-1	13	ASSSDRGLNNEQF
TRBV5-6	.	TRBJ1-5	14	ASSSQGGLPGQPQH
TRBV7-8	.	TRBJ1-6	15	ASSSPPDRSQNSPLH
TRBV10-3	.	TRBJ1-2	10	AISDGNYGYT
TRBV29-1	.	TRBJ1-1	11	SVRPQGSTEAF
TRBV5-1	TRBD1	TRBJ2-3	14	ASSLASGQGADTQY
TRBV27	.	TRBJ2-5	11	ASSWRGQETQY
TRBV7-9	.	TRBJ2-5	13	ASSQSEGGGETQY
TRBV7-9	TRBD1	TRBJ1-5	13	ASSSTGTGNQPQH
TRBV14	TRBD2	TRBJ2-7	12	ASSSTSGGAEQY
TRBV11-2	.	TRBJ1-2	14	ASSLGVAGAHYGYT
TRBV3-1	TRBD2	TRBJ2-5	14	ASSHSKELARETQY
TRBV28	.	TRBJ1-2	10	ASSFRVGGYT
TRBV2	TRBD1	TRBJ2-3	12	ASRDREITDTQY
TRBV27	TRBD1	TRBJ2-7	12	ASSFRTGGYEQY
TRBV13	TRBD1	TRBJ1-5	12	ASSIGQGGQPQH
TRBV27	TRBD1	TRBJ2-5	13	ASSQPGGIQETQY
TRBV29-1	.	TRBJ1-2	12	SVAPPDSLYGYT
TRBV11-3	.	TRBJ2-1	14	ASSLERQGNYNEQF
TRBV28	TRBD1	TRBJ1-1	12	ASSPGTVNGEAF
TRBV14	.	.	12	ASSQVNREYEQY
TRBV7-9	TRBD1	TRBJ2-7	11	ASSSTGYDEQY
TRBV19	.	TRBJ1-5	11	ASSAQGWQPQH
TRBV5-1	TRBD1	TRBJ2-5	13	ASSSSTGGAETQY
TRBV6-2/TRBV6-3	.	TRBJ2-2	13	ASNRNRVNTGELF
TRBV7-9	.	TRBJ2-5	10	ASSPPLGTQY
TRBV24-1	TRBD2	TRBJ2-1	14	ATSDPSGGTDNEQF
TRBV29-1	.	TRBJ2-1	12	GVESRVPQEEQF
TRBV20-1	.	TRBJ1-2	11	SARGPINYGYT
TRBV7-9	TRBD2	.	13	ASSLSRAGVNEQY
TRBV5-1	.	TRBJ2-5	13	ASSLVGDTQETQY
TRBV20-1	.	TRBJ1-2	13	SATLKGPFDYGYT
TRBV7-2	.	TRBJ2-1	14	ASSLEGGGRYNEQF
TRBV20-1	.	TRBJ2-1	13	SARGGGGKVNEQF
TRBV11-1	TRBD2	TRBJ2-5	16	ASSQKGLAGEYQETQY
TRBV5-1	.	TRBJ2-1	11	ASSLVGVNEQF
TRBV20-1	.	TRBJ1-5	15	SARPTREEAYNQPQH
TRBV20-1	.	TRBJ2-6	12	SARDSSGANVLT
TRBV30	.	TRBJ2-7	8	AWGTYEQY
TRBV5-1	TRBD2	TRBJ2-1	13	ASILLAGGSGEQF
TRBV30	TRBD1	TRBJ2-5	12	AWSITGGYGTQY
TRBV20-1	.	TRBJ2-7	12	SARDIGNFNEQY
TRBV29-1	.	TRBJ2-1	11	SAVTSTYNEQF
TRBV3-1	TRBD1	TRBJ2-7	13	ASSQDQGQWNEQY
TRBV7-2	TRBD2	.	12	ASSLRGGGYEQY
TRBV11-2	.	TRBJ2-1	16	ASSKIPRVQGGDNEQF
TRBV5-1	.	TRBJ2-5	13	ASSLGSTGQEAQY